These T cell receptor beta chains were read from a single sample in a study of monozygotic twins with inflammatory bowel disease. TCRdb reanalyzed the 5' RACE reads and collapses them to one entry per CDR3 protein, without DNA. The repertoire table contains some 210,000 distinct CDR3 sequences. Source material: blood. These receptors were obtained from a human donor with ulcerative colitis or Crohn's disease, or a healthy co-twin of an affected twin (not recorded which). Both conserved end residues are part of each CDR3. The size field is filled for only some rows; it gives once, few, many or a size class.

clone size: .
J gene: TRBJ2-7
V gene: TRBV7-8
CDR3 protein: CASSFIAGSSYEQYF

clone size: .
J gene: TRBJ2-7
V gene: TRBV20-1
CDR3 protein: CSARWQGDYEQYF

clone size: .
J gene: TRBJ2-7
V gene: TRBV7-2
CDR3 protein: CASSPAGGQVYEQYF

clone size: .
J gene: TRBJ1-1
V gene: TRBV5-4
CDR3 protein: CASSFGQGQTEAFF

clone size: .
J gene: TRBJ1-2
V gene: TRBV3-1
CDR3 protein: CASSQDRGRQHYGYTF

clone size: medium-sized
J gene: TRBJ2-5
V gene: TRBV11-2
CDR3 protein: CASSLDRGETQYF

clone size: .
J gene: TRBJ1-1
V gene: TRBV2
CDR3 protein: CARSGAENTEAFF

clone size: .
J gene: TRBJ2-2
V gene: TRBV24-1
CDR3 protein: CATSEKRGLTGELFF

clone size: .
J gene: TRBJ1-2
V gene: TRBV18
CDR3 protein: CASSPRGSENYGYTF

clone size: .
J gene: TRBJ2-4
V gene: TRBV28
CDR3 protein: CASSLLTGPRYF

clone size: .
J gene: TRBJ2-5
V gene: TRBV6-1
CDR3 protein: CASSSQIPQETQYF

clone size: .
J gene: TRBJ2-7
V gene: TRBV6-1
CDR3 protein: CASRKSEVISNEQYF

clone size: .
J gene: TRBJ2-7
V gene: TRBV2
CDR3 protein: CASSVSAYEQYF

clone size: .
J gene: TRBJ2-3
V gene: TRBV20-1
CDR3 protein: CSASLAGSTDTQYF

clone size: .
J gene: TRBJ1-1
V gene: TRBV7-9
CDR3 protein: CASSLTVQGRAFF

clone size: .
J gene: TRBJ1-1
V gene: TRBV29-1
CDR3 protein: CSADRYTEAFF

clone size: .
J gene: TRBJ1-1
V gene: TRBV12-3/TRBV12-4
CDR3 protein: CALGILNTEAFF

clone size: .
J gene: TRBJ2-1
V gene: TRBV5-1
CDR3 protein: CASSLASGGSSSYNEQFF

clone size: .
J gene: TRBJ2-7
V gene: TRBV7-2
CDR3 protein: CASSYSRSPSDLYF

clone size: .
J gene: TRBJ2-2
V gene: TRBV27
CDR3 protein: CASSLEGGIGGELFF

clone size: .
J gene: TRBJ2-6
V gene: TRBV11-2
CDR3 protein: CASSTVRTGGTGANVLTF

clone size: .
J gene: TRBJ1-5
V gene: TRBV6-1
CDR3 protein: CASSEEGGIMNQPQHF

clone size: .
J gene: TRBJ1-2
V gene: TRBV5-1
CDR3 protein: CASTKGTVYGYTF

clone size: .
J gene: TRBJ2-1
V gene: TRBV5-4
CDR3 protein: CASSSGWDRVNNEQFF